The 2 T cell receptor beta chains reported below all come from one sample, sequenced in a study of ipilimumab plus nivolumab after autologous stem cell transplantation. The assay was immunoSEQ multiplex PCR, and TCRdb's table has in-frame clones only and misses some. The data show some 43,000 clones, around nine tenths seen once. This specimen consisted of PBMCs, obtained in a trial of ipilimumab plus nivolumab as post-transplant consolidation. Receptors were obtained from a male donor with multiple myeloma.

The chain has TRBV6-5 and TRBJ2-5; D is ambiguous. This CDR3 contains 11 residues. Trimming left V 5 bases short and J 5 bases short, with 6 bases between. CDR1 and CDR2 (germline): MNHEY, SVGAGI. The CDR3 is CASSGVETQYF. In DNA form, the CDR3 reads TGTGCCAGCAGTGGGGTCGAGACCCAGTACTTC.

This clone was seen just once. The chain links TRBV9 to TRBJ1-3; the match to TRBD1 covers 12 bases. The CDR3 covers 16 residues. Trimming cost V 0 bases and J 2 bases; bases outside gene matches: 0. The germline gives CDR1 SGDLS, CDR2 YYNGEE. The CDR3 nucleotides are TGTGCCAGCAGCGTAGGGGACAGGGGGCCTGGAAACACCATATATTTT. Translating it yields CASSVGDRGPGNTIYF.